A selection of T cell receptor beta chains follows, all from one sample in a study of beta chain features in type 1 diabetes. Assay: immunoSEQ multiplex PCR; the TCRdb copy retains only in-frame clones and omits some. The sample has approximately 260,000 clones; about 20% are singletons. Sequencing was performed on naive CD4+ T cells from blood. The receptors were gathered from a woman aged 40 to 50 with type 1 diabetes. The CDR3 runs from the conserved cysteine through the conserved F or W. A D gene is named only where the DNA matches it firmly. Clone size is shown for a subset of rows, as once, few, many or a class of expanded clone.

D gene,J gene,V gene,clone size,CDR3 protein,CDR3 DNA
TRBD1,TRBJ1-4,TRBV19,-,CASSMYPGQGEAEKLFF,TGTGCCAGTAGTATGTATCCGGGACAGGGGGAAGCTGAAAAACTGTTTTTT
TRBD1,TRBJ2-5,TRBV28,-,CASSRTGGGKTQYF,TGTGCCAGCAGCCGGACAGGGGGCGGGAAGACCCAGTACTTC
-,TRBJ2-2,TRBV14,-,CASSPRTDHTGELFF,TGTGCCAGCAGCCCGAGGACAGATCACACCGGGGAGCTGTTTTTT
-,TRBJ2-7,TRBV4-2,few,CASSQGGRGAQYF,TGTGCCAGCAGCCAGGGCGGCAGGGGGGCGCAGTACTTC
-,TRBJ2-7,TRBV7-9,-,CASSFPPSGNEQYF,TGTGCCAGCAGCTTTCCCCCGTCCGGGAACGAGCAGTACTTC
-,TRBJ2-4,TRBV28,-,CATGDLAKNIQYF,TGTGCCACCGGTGACTTAGCCAAAAACATTCAGTACTTC
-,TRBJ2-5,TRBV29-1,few,CSAWGEETQYF,TGCAGCGCATGGGGGGAGGAGACCCAGTACTTC
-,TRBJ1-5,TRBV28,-,CASSLGQISNQPQHF,TGTGCCAGCAGTTTGGGGCAGATTAGCAATCAGCCCCAGCATTTT
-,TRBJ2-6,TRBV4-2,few,CASSQEGTGGANVLTF,TGTGCCAGCAGCCAAGAAGGTACCGGGGGGGCCAACGTCCTGACTTTC
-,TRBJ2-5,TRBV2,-,CASRGLQETQYF,TGTGCCAGCAGGGGACTGCAAGAGACCCAGTACTTC
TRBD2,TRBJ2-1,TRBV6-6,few,CASSYRSSGGHNEQFF,TGTGCCAGCAGTTACAGGTCTAGCGGGGGCCACAATGAGCAGTTCTTC
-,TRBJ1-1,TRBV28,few,CASSLSLPYRF,TGTGCCAGCAGTTTATCCCTCCCATATCGGTTT
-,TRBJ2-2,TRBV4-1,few,CASSQDPVMPLFF,TGCGCCAGCAGCCAAGATCCGGTCATGCCCTTGTTTTTT
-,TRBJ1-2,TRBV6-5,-,CASSSSHGYGYTF,TGTGCCAGCAGTTCTTCTCACGGGTATGGCTACACCTTC
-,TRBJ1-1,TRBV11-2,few,CASSLSQGNTEAFF,TGTGCCAGCAGCTTATCCCAGGGGAACACTGAAGCTTTCTTT
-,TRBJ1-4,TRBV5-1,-,CASATGGWTNEKLFF,TGCGCCAGCGCCACGGGGGGCTGGACTAATGAAAAACTGTTTTTT
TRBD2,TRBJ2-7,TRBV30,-,CACLAGGPYEQYF,TGTGCCTGCCTAGCGGGAGGGCCGTACGAGCAGTACTTC
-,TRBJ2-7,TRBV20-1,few,CSARRGYEQYF,TGCAGTGCTAGAAGGGGTTACGAGCAGTACTTC
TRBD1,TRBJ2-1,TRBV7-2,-,CASSSRDRLSSYNEQFF,TGTGCCAGCAGCTCCCGGGACAGACTTAGCTCCTACAATGAGCAGTTCTTC
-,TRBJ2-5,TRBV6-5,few,CAAGGGGQETQYF,TGTGCCGCAGGGGGAGGAGGTCAAGAGACCCAGTACTTC
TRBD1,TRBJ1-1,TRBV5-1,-,CASSWGTGTEAFF,TGCGCCAGCAGCTGGGGGACAGGCACTGAAGCTTTCTTT
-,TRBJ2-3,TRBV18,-,CASSPVLHTDTQYF,TGTGCCAGCTCACCGGTACTTCACACAGATACGCAGTATTTT